Below are 4 T cell receptor beta chains sequenced from a single sample in a study of T-cell reconstitution after alpha-beta-depleted transplantation in children. TCRbeta library construction was performed incorporating unique molecular identifiers. TCRdb processed the PCR reads anew with MiXCR; each CDR3 protein has one entry. The sample includes more than 85,000 distinct CDR3 sequences, 10% to 13% of them seen just once. The sample consisted of PBMCs from the stem cell graft donor, taken from the stem cell graft. Every receptor here comes from a human donor who donated a stem cell graft to a child with acute lymphoblastic leukemia.

This clonotype was counted ten times or more. The genes are TRBV20-1 and TRBJ1-5; D is unclear. This CDR3 has 13 amino acids. Trimming stripped 8 bases from V and 2 bases from J, with 13 bases between. Germline loops: CDR1 DFQATT, CDR2 SNEGSKA (reference sequence). CDR3 amino acids: CSSQVRGNQPQHF. The CDR3 DNA sequence: TGCAGTTCTCAGGTGCGGGGCAATCAGCCCCAGCATTTT.

Of note for this clonotype: This clone may be a read error of a much larger clone one base away. This chain joins TRBV6-2 or TRBV6-3 and TRBJ1-5; D not resolved. V was clipped by 6 bases and J by 0 bases, with 15 bases between them. Germline lookup yields CDR1 MNHEY and CDR2 SVGEGT. This CDR3 is 16 amino acids long. CDR3 sequence (DNA): TGTGCCAGCAGAGCTACGGACGGTTATAGCAATCAGCCCCAGCATTTT. It specifies CASRATDGYSNQPQHF.

Ten or more counts support this clonotype. The J gene is TRBJ1-1, the V gene TRBV4-1, with D possibly being TRBD1 (6 bases). V was trimmed by 5 bases and J by 4 bases, leaving 20 bases between them. Germline CDR1 is MGHRA and CDR2 is YSYEKL. The CDR3 loop spans 16 amino acids. CDR3 region: CASSKTGRGGGTEAFF. The CDR3 coding sequence is TGCGCCAGCAGCAAAACAGGGCGTGGGGGTGGCACTGAAGCTTTCTTT.

This clonotype came up many times. The genes are TRBV20-1 and TRBJ2-7, with a weak D call TRBD2 (7 bases). This CDR3 has 16 residues. Trimming cost V 0 bases and J 0 bases, with 15 bases left between them. The germline CDR1 and CDR2 sequences are DFQATT and SNEGSKA (reference sequence). CDR3 amino acids: CSARDGLGGLSYEQYF. As DNA, the CDR3 is TGCAGTGCTAGAGATGGGCTGGGGGGGCTCTCCTACGAGCAGTACTTC.